The following is a T cell receptor (beta chain) sequence with its context. This CDR3 is built from 13 residues. V dropped 6 bases and J dropped 5 bases, with 16 bases sitting between them. The germline V gene encodes CDR1 SQVTM and CDR2 ANQGSEA. This sample is drawn from a study of blood T cell repertoires in COVID-19. Using immunoSEQ multiplex PCR, the repertoire was profiled, and TCRdb retains in-frame clones only, with some absent. Counted here are 55,000 to 70,000 clones, about 81% occurring once; the ten biggest clones make up about 15%. Material: peripheral blood. The clonotype was recovered from an elderly man with acute or convalescent COVID-19. The chain has TRBV29-1 and TRBJ1-1; D is undetermined. CDR3 DNA: TGCAGCGTCCTCCCGGTACGGGAGACTGAAGCTTTCTTT. Protein product: CSVLPVRETEAFF.